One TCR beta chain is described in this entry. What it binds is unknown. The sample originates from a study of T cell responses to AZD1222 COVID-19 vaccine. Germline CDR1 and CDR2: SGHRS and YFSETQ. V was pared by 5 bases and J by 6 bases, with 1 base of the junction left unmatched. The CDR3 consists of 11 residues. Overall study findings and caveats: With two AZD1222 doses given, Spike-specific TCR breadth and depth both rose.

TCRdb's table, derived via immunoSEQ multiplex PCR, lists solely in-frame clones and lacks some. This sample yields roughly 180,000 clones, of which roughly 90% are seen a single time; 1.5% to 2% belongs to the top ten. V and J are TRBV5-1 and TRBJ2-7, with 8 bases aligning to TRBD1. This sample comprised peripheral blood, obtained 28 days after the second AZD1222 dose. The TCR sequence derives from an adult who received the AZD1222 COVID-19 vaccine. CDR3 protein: CASSTGGEQYF. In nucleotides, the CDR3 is TGCGCCAGCAGTACAGGGGGCGAGCAGTACTTC.